These T cell receptor beta chains were read from a single sample in a study of T-cell memory formation after mild COVID-19. A single record per CDR3 protein comes from TCRdb applying MiXCR to the 5' RACE reads. The sample holds about 360,000 distinct CDR3 sequences, around 14% seen once. The sequenced material came from PBMCs or a T cell subset sorted from them (not recorded which). These receptors came from a young man who had mild COVID-19 (a few samples of this study predate the infection). Cell type and time point are not known. The CDR3 runs from the conserved cysteine through the conserved F or W. A D gene is named only where the DNA matches it firmly. Clone size is not always given. Where it is, it says once, few, many or a class for expanded clones.

j_call v_call clone_size d_call cdr3_nt cdr3_aa
TRBJ2-5 TRBV7-9 NA NA TGTGCCAGCAGCGGAGGACTGGGAAGTCGAGAGACCCAGTACTTC CASSGGLGSRETQYF
TRBJ2-7 TRBV4-3 many NA TGCGCCAGCAGACTTATGGCTGAAGGAGGCGAGCAGTACTTC CASRLMAEGGEQYF
TRBJ2-3 TRBV18 few NA TGTGCCAGCTCACCGTTACAGGGAGATACGCAGTATTTT CASSPLQGDTQYF
TRBJ2-1 TRBV7-9 few NA TGTGCCAGCAGCGAGGTCGGGGTCTCCTACAATGAGCAGTTCTTC CASSEVGVSYNEQFF
TRBJ1-2 TRBV5-1 few NA TGCGCCAGCAGCTTGATGGGTGAGGGCTACACCTTC CASSLMGEGYTF
TRBJ1-2 TRBV4-3 few NA TGCGCCAGCAGCCAAGGGGCCGTGAACTATGGCTACACCTTC CASSQGAVNYGYTF
TRBJ2-1 TRBV6-2/TRBV6-3 few NA TGTGCCAGCCGAATTTGGGATTCCCGGGACTTTGCAAACAATGAGCAGTTCTTC CASRIWDSRDFANNEQFF
TRBJ2-5 TRBV12-3/TRBV12-4 NA NA TGTGCCAGCAGTTTAGTCGGGACCTCCCAAGAGACCCAGTACTTC CASSLVGTSQETQYF
TRBJ2-3 TRBV12-3/TRBV12-4 few TRBD2 TGTGCCAGCAGTATCATCCCCCTCGGGGGGAGCACAGATACGCAGTATTTT CASSIIPLGGSTDTQYF
TRBJ2-1 TRBV25-1 NA TRBD2 TGTGCCAGCAGTGATATTAGCGGGGGATACAATGAGCAGTTCTTC CASSDISGGYNEQFF
TRBJ2-3 TRBV5-1 NA TRBD2 TGCGCCAGTAACTACCGGCCGGGGGGGACCACAGATACGCAGTATTTT CASNYRPGGTTDTQYF
TRBJ2-2 TRBV7-9 NA TRBD1 TGTGCCAGCAGCTTACGGGACAGGAACACCGGGGAGCTGTTTTTT CASSLRDRNTGELFF
TRBJ2-1 TRBV4-1 many NA TGCGCCAGCAGTTGGGGCGGAGGCTACAATGAGCAGTTCTTC CASSWGGGYNEQFF
TRBJ2-1 TRBV6-2/TRBV6-3 few TRBD1 TGTGCCTCCGAGGATCGGACAGGGTTATACAATGAGCAGTTCTTC CASEDRTGLYNEQFF
TRBJ2-5 TRBV14 NA NA TGTGCCAGCAGCCAAGATCTAGAAGGGACCCAGTACTTC CASSQDLEGTQYF
TRBJ2-1 TRBV4-3 NA NA TGCGCCAGCAGCCCACGGTGGGGTGGTGATAACAATGAGCAGTTCTTC CASSPRWGGDNNEQFF
TRBJ2-1 TRBV24-1 NA NA TGTGCCACCAGTGACGAGGGGCCTACCCTTAGTTGCTCCTACAATGAGCAGTTCTTC CATSDEGPTLSCSYNEQFF